This T cell receptor beta chain was recorded in a study of blood T cell repertoires in COVID-19. The J segment lost 7 bases and the V segment lost 3 bases, leaving 6 bases of the junction unmatched. The CDR3 has 14 amino acids. CDR1 SGHTA and CDR2 FQGNSA come from the germline V gene. Per the study methods: Counts of nucleated cells, estimated from reference gene primer amplification, were obtained. Method: immunoSEQ multiplex PCR; TCRdb's copy keeps in-frame clones and lacks some. V, J and clone size reflect that table, while D and trimming were determined from the DNA. This sample yields 150,000 to 200,000 clones, of which around 83% are seen a single time; 1.5% to 1.9% belongs to the top ten.

J is TRBJ1-1 and V is TRBV7-2; 9 bases map to TRBD1. Sequenced: peripheral blood. This clonotype originated in a human donor in a cohort sampled during active COVID-19. CDR3 sequence (DNA): TGTGCCAGCAGCTTTGGGACAGGGACTGTTGAAGCTTTCTTT. Protein sequence: CASSFGTGTVEAFF. The full variable domain, in which reference TRBV7-2 and TRBJ1-1 provide the parts outside the CDR3, is GAGVSQSPSNKVTEKGKDVELRCDPISGHTALYWYRQSLGQGLEFLIYFQGNSAPDKSGLPSDRFSAERTGGSVSTLTIQRTQQEDSAVYLCASSFGTGTVEAFFGQGTRLTVV.